The present T cell receptor (beta chain) was sequenced within a study of blood T cell repertoires in COVID-19. Data came from immunoSEQ multiplex PCR; TCRdb stores just in-frame clones and leaves some out. This table has over 150,000 clones, less than 85% appearing once. A few counts support this clone. Living in 24 US areas, the participants were between 18 and 89 years of age. This CDR3 comprises 13 residues. CDR1 is SGHDN and CDR2 is FVKESK in the germline V gene. V was clipped by 5 bases and J by 0 bases, with 7 bases between them. The V call is TRBV14, the J call TRBJ1-1; D uncertain. Sequencing input: PBMCs or T cells enriched from blood (not recorded which). This receptor was identified in a woman in her twenties or thirties who had recovered from COVID-19. In nucleotides, the CDR3 is TGTGCCAGCAGCTACAGCATGAACACTGAAGCTTTCTTT. Its translation is CASSYSMNTEAFF.